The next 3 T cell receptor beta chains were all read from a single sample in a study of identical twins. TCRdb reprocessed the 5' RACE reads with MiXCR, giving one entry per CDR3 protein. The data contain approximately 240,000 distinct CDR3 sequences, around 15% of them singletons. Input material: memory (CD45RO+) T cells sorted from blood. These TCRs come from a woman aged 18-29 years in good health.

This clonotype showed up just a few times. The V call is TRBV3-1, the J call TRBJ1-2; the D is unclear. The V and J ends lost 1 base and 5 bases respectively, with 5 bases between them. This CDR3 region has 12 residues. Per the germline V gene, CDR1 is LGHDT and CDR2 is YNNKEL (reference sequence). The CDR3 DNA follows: TGTGCCAGCAGCCAAGCAGTTTATGGCTACACCTTC. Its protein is CASSQAVYGYTF.

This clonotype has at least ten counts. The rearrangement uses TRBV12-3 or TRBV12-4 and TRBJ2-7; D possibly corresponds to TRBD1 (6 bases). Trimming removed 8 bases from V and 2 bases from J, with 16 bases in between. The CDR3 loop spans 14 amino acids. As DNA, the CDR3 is TGTGCCAGCCGCGAGGGGGTAATACCCTACGAGCAGTACTTC. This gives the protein CASREGVIPYEQYF.

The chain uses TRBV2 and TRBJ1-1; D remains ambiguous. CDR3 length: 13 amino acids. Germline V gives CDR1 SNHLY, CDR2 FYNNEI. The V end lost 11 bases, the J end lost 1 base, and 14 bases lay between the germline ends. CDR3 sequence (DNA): TGTGCCGGGGTAAAGGAGAGGAACACTGAAGCTTTCTTT. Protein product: CAGVKERNTEAFF.